The TCR beta chain described here comes from a study of blood T cell repertoires in COVID-19. In the study overall: Sources were T cells, B-cell-depleted T cells, or PBMCs; the material itself was cDNA or gDNA.

The V and J ends lost 0 bases and 9 bases, in that order; junction bases with no gene match: 5. The CDR3 extends over 14 amino acids. The germline CDR1 and CDR2 sequences are SGHVS and FQNEAQ. Recovered status in Cohort 3 required two negative PCRs, clearance, or symptom resolution. This table comes from immunoSEQ multiplex PCR, and its TCRdb copy is limited to in-frame clones, with some not included. The sample shows about 220,000 clones, 88% of them seen only once. Sample: PBMCs or T cells enriched from blood (not recorded which). This chain joins TRBV7-8 and TRBJ2-1; 7 nucleotides match TRBD2. The clonotype comes from a woman aged 25 to 45 who had recovered from COVID-19. Here the CDR3 DNA reads TGTGCCAGCAGCTTAGCGCTGGGAGGGACTGAGCAGTTCTTC. This encodes CASSLALGGTEQFF.